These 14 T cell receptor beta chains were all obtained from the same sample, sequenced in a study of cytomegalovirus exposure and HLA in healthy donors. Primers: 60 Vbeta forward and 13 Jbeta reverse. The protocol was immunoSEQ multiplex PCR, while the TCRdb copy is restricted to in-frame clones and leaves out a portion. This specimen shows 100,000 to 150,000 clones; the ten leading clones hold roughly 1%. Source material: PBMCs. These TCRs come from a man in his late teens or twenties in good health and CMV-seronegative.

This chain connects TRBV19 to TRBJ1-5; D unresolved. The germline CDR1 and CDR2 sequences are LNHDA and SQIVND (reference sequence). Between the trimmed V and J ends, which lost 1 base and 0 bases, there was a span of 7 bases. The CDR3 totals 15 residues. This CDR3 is CASSIGIISNQPQHF. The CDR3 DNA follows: TGTGCCAGTAGTATAGGTATAATTAGCAATCAGCCCCAGCATTTT.

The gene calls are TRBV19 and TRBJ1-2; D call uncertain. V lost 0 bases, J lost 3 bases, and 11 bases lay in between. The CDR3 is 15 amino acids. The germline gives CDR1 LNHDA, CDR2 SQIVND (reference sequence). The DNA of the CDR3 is TGTGCCAGTAGTATAGATGCGGCAGCTTACTATGGCTACACCTTC. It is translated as CASSIDAAAYYGYTF.

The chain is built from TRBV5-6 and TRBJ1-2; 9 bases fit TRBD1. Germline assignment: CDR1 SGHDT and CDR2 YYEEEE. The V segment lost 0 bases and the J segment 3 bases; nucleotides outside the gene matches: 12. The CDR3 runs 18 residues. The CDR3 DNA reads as TGTGCCAGCAGCTTGGAAGGGGGACAGGGTAGAGGTGACTATGGCTACACCTTC. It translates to CASSLEGGQGRGDYGYTF.

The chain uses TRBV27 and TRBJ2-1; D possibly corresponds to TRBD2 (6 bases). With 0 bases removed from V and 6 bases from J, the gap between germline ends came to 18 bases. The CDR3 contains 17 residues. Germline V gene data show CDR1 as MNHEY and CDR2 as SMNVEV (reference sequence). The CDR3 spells CASSLSGRDRGINEQFF. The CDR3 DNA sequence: TGTGCCAGCAGTTTATCAGGGCGGGACCGGGGAATCAATGAGCAGTTCTTC.

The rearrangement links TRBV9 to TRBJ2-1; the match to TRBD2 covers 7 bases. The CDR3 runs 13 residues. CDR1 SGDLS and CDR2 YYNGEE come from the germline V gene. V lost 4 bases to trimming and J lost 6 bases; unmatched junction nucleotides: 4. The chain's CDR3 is CASSPSGGNEQFF. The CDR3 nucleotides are TGTGCCAGCAGCCCTTCGGGGGGCAATGAGCAGTTCTTC.

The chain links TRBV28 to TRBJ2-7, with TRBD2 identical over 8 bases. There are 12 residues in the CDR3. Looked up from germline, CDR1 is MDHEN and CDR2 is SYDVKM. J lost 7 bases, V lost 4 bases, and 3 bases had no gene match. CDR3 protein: CASSSPGGEQYF. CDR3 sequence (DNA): TGTGCCAGCAGTTCCCCGGGAGGGGAGCAGTACTTC.

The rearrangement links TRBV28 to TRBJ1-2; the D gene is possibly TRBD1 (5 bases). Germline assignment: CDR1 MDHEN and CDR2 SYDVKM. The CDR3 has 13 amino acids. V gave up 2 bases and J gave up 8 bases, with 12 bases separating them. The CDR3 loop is CASSLTQASGYTF. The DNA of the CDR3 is TGTGCCAGCAGTTTAACACAGGCGAGCGGCTACACCTTC.

CDR3 amino acids: CAWRGDYSTSGSSEQYF. In DNA, the CDR3 is TGTGCCTGGAGGGGAGATTACTCGACTAGCGGGAGTAGCGAGCAGTACTTC. The rearrangement uses TRBV30 and TRBJ2-7, with 12 bases that match TRBD2. V was clipped by 3 bases and J by 6 bases; unmatched bases: 15. Germline-derived CDR1 and CDR2 are GTSNPN and SVGIG (reference sequence). The CDR3 spans 17 residues.

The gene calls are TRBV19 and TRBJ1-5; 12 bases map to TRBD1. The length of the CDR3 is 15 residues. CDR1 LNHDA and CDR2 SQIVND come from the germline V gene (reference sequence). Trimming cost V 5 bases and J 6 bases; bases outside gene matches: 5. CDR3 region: CASSEGTGGGQPQHF. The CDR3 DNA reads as TGTGCCAGTAGTGAAGGGACAGGGGGCGGTCAGCCCCAGCATTTT.

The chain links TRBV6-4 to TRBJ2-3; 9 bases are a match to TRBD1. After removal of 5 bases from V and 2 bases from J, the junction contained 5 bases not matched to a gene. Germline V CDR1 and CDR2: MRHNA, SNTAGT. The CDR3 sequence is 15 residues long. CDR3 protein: CASSKRTGATDTQYF. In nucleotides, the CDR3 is TGTGCCAGCAGTAAACGGACAGGGGCCACAGATACGCAGTATTTT.

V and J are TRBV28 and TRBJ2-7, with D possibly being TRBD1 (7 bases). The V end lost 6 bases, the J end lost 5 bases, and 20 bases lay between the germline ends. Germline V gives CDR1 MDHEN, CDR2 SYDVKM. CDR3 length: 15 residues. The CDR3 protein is CASSLGGTVINEQYF. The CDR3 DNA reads TGTGCCAGCAGCTTAGGAGGGACAGTAATAAACGAGCAGTACTTC.

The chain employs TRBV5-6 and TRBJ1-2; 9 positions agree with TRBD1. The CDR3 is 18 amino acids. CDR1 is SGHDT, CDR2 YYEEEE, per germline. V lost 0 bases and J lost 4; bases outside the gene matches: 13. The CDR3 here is CASSLGFVTGGLGYGYTF. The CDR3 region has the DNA TGTGCCAGCAGCTTGGGGTTCGTGACAGGGGGTTTGGGCTATGGCTACACCTTC.

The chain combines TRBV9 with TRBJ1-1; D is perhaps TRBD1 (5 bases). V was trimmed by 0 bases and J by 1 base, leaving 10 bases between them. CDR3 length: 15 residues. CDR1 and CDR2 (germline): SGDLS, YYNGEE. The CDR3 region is CASSVEAGTNTEAFF. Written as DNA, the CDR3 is TGTGCCAGCAGCGTAGAGGCGGGGACGAACACTGAAGCTTTCTTT.

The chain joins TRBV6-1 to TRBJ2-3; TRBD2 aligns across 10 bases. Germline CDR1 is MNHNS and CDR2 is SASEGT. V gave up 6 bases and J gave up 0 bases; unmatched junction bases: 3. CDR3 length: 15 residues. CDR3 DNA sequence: TGTGCCAGCAGCCGACTAGCGGGTAGCACAGATACGCAGTATTTT. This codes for CASSRLAGSTDTQYF.